Listed below are T cell receptor beta chains from one sample, sequenced in a study of cytomegalovirus exposure and HLA in healthy donors. Data came from immunoSEQ multiplex PCR; TCRdb stores just in-frame clones and leaves some out. The sample consists of 150,000 to 200,000 clones, roughly four fifths of them appearing once. Sequencing used PBMCs. All receptors derive from a woman aged 45-59 years in good health and CMV-seropositive. Both conserved end residues are part of each CDR3. The order of the fields is D gene, clone size, V gene, J gene, CDR3 protein, CDR3 DNA. The D gene is left open where the match is weak. Part of the rows lack a size; the others show once, few, many or a class for expanded clones.

d_gene: NA; abundance: NA; v_gene: TRBV4-3; j_gene: TRBJ2-5; CDR3aa: CASSHLTTGQETQYF; CDR3nt: TGCGCCAGCAGCCACCTTACGACAGGCCAAGAGACCCAGTACTTC
d_gene: NA; abundance: NA; v_gene: TRBV6-5; j_gene: TRBJ1-1; CDR3aa: CASSSGHSNTEAFF; CDR3nt: TGTGCCAGCAGTTCGGGACACTCGAACACTGAAGCTTTCTTT
d_gene: NA; abundance: NA; v_gene: TRBV19; j_gene: TRBJ1-1; CDR3aa: CASSSDTYSTEAFF; CDR3nt: TGTGCCAGTAGTTCCGATACGTACAGCACTGAAGCTTTCTTT
d_gene: TRBD1; abundance: NA; v_gene: TRBV11-2; j_gene: TRBJ2-7; CDR3aa: CASSHDRVCEQYF; CDR3nt: TGTGCCAGCAGCCACGACAGGGTTTGCGAGCAGTACTTC
d_gene: NA; abundance: NA; v_gene: TRBV6-4; j_gene: TRBJ1-6; CDR3aa: CARTRGSPLHF; CDR3nt: TGTGCCAGGACCAGGGGTTCACCCCTCCACTTT
d_gene: NA; abundance: few; v_gene: TRBV6-1; j_gene: TRBJ1-5; CDR3aa: CASRRGNQPQHF; CDR3nt: TGTGCCAGCAGGAGGGGCAATCAGCCCCAGCATTTT
d_gene: NA; abundance: few; v_gene: TRBV7-9; j_gene: TRBJ1-6; CDR3aa: CASSSESDNSPLHF; CDR3nt: TGTGCCAGCAGCTCCGAAAGCGATAATTCACCCCTCCACTTT
d_gene: NA; abundance: NA; v_gene: TRBV6-1; j_gene: TRBJ1-5; CDR3aa: CASSEAGLNQPQHF; CDR3nt: TGTGCCAGCAGTGAAGCTGGGCTAAATCAGCCCCAGCATTTT
d_gene: NA; abundance: NA; v_gene: TRBV2; j_gene: TRBJ2-2; CDR3aa: CASSEVSVEANTGELFF; CDR3nt: TGTGCCAGCAGTGAAGTTTCAGTAGAGGCGAACACCGGGGAGCTGTTTTTT
d_gene: TRBD1; abundance: NA; v_gene: TRBV7-6; j_gene: TRBJ1-2; CDR3aa: CASSLEQGANYGYTF; CDR3nt: TGTGCCAGCAGCTTAGAACAGGGGGCCAACTATGGCTACACCTTC
d_gene: NA; abundance: NA; v_gene: TRBV7-3; j_gene: TRBJ2-3; CDR3aa: CASSYTGPDTQYF; CDR3nt: TGTGCCAGCAGCTACACAGGGCCAGATACGCAGTATTTT
d_gene: NA; abundance: few; v_gene: TRBV10-2; j_gene: TRBJ2-3; CDR3aa: CASRRAGGFGDTQYF; CDR3nt: TGCGCCAGTAGGAGGGCAGGGGGTTTCGGAGATACGCAGTATTTT
d_gene: NA; abundance: NA; v_gene: TRBV10-2; j_gene: TRBJ1-4; CDR3aa: CASSYLLVNEKLFF; CDR3nt: TGCGCCAGCAGTTATCTCCTTGTTAATGAAAAACTGTTTTTT
d_gene: NA; abundance: NA; v_gene: TRBV5-4; j_gene: TRBJ1-4; CDR3aa: CASSFTGRGPNEKLFF; CDR3nt: TGTGCCAGCAGCTTCACAGGGCGGGGGCCTAATGAAAAACTGTTTTTT
d_gene: NA; abundance: NA; v_gene: TRBV6-1; j_gene: TRBJ1-1; CDR3aa: CASSEARAGDEWAFF; CDR3nt: TGTGCCAGCAGTGAAGCGCGGGCAGGCGATGAGTGGGCTTTCTTT